A selection of T cell receptor beta chains follows, all from one sample in a study of blood T cell repertoires in COVID-19. Data came from immunoSEQ multiplex PCR; TCRdb stores just in-frame clones and leaves some out. This sample has under 30,000 clones; 80% to 90% occur once, and the top ten carry roughly 15%. What was sequenced was peripheral blood. The origin of the receptors is a man at least 80 years old with acute or convalescent COVID-19. Each CDR3 is given with its conserved first and last residue. Fields, in order: D gene, V gene, clone size, J gene, CDR3 protein, CDR3 DNA. D genes are given only for firm matches. Only part of the rows carry a size: once, few, many, or a class if the clone is expanded.

>-|TRBV7-3|-|TRBJ2-1
CASSLSRGSWGSGVMDNEQFF
TGTGCCAGCAGCTTGTCGCGTGGCTCGTGGGGGTCAGGGGTCATGGACAATGAGCAGTTCTTC
>-|TRBV28|-|TRBJ1-6
CASSFLRNSPLHF
TGTGCCAGCAGTTTTTTGAGGAATTCACCCCTCCACTTT
>TRBD2|TRBV7-9|-|TRBJ2-5
CASSLMGGGSLETQYF
TGTGCCAGCAGCTTAATGGGGGGAGGGTCCCTAGAGACCCAGTACTTC
>-|TRBV3-1/TRBV3-2|-|TRBJ1-6
CASSQSYSPLHF
TGTGCCAGCAGCCAGAGTTATTCACCCCTCCACTTT
>-|TRBV30|-|TRBJ2-7
CAWSATRLANEQYF
TGTGCCTGGAGTGCAACTCGTCTAGCGAACGAGCAGTACTTC
>-|TRBV19|-|TRBJ1-3
CASSTWPGNTIYF
TGTGCCAGTAGTACCTGGCCTGGAAACACCATATATTTT
>TRBD1|TRBV2|-|TRBJ2-3
CASGAGTGGTDTQYF
TGTGCCAGCGGTGCCGGGACAGGGGGCACAGATACGCAGTATTTT
>-|TRBV12-3/TRBV12-4|-|TRBJ2-5
CASSLRGETQYF
TGTGCCAGCAGTTTAAGGGGAGAGACCCAGTACTTC
>TRBD1|TRBV12-5|-|TRBJ2-5
CASGLGTGVGETQYF
TGTGCTAGTGGTTTGGGGACAGGGGTAGGAGAGACCCAGTACTTC
>-|TRBV5-8|few|TRBJ1-5
CASAVEQGPSGNQPQHF
TGTGCCAGCGCCGTGGAACAGGGTCCCAGCGGCAATCAGCCCCAGCATTTT
>-|TRBV9|once|TRBJ2-3
CASSVGWGLSTDTQYF
TGTGCCAGCAGCGTAGGGTGGGGGCTGAGCACAGATACGCAGTATTTT
>TRBD1|TRBV2|once|TRBJ2-3
CASNLDRETDTQYF
TGTGCCAGCAACCTGGACAGGGAGACAGATACGCAGTATTTT
>TRBD1|TRBV7-9|-|TRBJ1-2
CASSLAGQGLSYGYTF
TGTGCCAGCAGCTTAGCGGGACAGGGGCTCTCCTATGGCTACACCTTC
>-|TRBV18|-|TRBJ2-5
CASSPPGQEETQYF
TGTGCCAGCTCACCACCGGGGCAGGAAGAGACCCAGTACTTC
>TRBD1|TRBV23-1|few|TRBJ1-2
CASSQRPSGGCYGYTF
TGCGCCAGCAGTCAACGTCCCTCAGGGGGCTGCTATGGCTACACCTTC
>-|TRBV10-2|-|TRBJ1-4
CASSVVGSGPTNEKLFF
TGCGCCAGCAGCGTCGTGGGTAGTGGGCCAACTAATGAAAAACTGTTTTTT
>TRBD2|TRBV6-6|once|TRBJ2-5
CASSYRGGETQYF
TGTGCCAGCAGTTACCGGGGGGGAGAGACCCAGTACTTC
>-|TRBV2|-|TRBJ1-6
CASSASPGDSPLHF
TGTGCCAGCAGTGCTAGCCCGGGCGATTCACCCCTCCACTTT
>TRBD1|TRBV27|-|TRBJ1-5
CASSPRDSVTLNQPQHF
TGTGCCAGCAGCCCTCGGGACAGCGTAACCCTCAATCAGCCCCAGCATTTT
>TRBD1|TRBV9|-|TRBJ1-2
CASSPRQGRYSNYGYTF
TGTGCCAGCAGCCCCCGACAGGGGCGCTACTCTAACTATGGCTACACCTTC
>-|TRBV9|-|TRBJ1-2
CASSVVPQDPSGYTF
TGTGCCAGCAGCGTAGTCCCACAGGATCCATCCGGCTACACCTTC
>-|TRBV19|-|TRBJ2-1
CASSIGAGASPEQFF
TGTGCCAGTAGTATAGGTGCGGGGGCCTCTCCCGAGCAGTTCTTC
>-|TRBV30|few|TRBJ2-2
CAWRPSRGTGELFF
TGTGCCTGGCGCCCTTCCCGGGGCACCGGGGAGCTGTTTTTT
>TRBD1|TRBV2|-|TRBJ2-7
CASSVGQAGQYF
TGTGCCAGCAGTGTAGGACAGGCCGGGCAGTACTTC
>TRBD1|TRBV5-6|-|TRBJ1-2
CASRGQGKANYGYTF
TGTGCCAGCAGAGGACAGGGGAAAGCTAACTATGGCTACACCTTC
>-|TRBV25-1|-|TRBJ1-1
CASSGGGNTEAFF
TGTGCCAGCAGTGGAGGAGGAAACACTGAAGCTTTCTTT
>TRBD1|TRBV7-9|few|TRBJ2-2
CASSLEGAGGELFF
TGTGCCAGCAGCTTAGAGGGGGCTGGCGGGGAGCTGTTTTTT
>-|TRBV4-1|-|TRBJ1-5
CASSQEVRLSNQPQHF
TGCGCCAGCAGCCAAGAAGTCCGACTGAGCAATCAGCCCCAGCATTTT
>TRBD1|TRBV7-9|-|TRBJ1-2
CASSPDREYGYTF
TGTGCCAGCAGCCCTGACAGGGAATATGGCTACACCTTC
>TRBD1|TRBV18|-|TRBJ1-2
CASSGGQNYGYTF
TGTGCCAGCTCGGGGGGACAGAACTATGGCTACACCTTC
>TRBD2|TRBV4-1|-|TRBJ2-2
CASSQGPSSGNTGELFF
TGCGCCAGCAGCCAAGGCCCTTCTAGCGGGAACACCGGGGAGCTGTTTTTT
>-|TRBV23-1|-|TRBJ1-2
CASSQSRADSYGYTF
TGCGCCAGCAGTCAATCCCGAGCCGACTCTTATGGCTACACCTTC
>TRBD1|TRBV5-1|-|TRBJ2-7
CASSLGGDRGSYEQYF
TGCGCCAGCAGCTTGGGTGGGGACAGGGGGTCCTACGAGCAGTACTTC
>-|TRBV2|-|TRBJ1-1
CASKEGQLNTEAFF
TGTGCCAGCAAGGAAGGACAGCTGAACACTGAAGCTTTCTTT
>-|TRBV6-2/TRBV6-3|-|TRBJ2-7
CASSYSRLAYEQYF
TGTGCCAGCAGTTACTCCAGGTTGGCCTACGAGCAGTACTTC
>-|TRBV5-1|-|TRBJ2-2
CASSLAGVSTGELFF
TGCGCCAGCAGCTTGGCGGGAGTTTCTACCGGGGAGCTGTTTTTT
>-|TRBV19|-|TRBJ1-4
CASTSPWGTTATNEKLFF
TGTGCCAGTACCTCCCCTTGGGGCACTACTGCAACTAATGAAAAACTGTTTTTT
>-|TRBV6-4|-|TRBJ1-2
CASTPGYRNYGYTF
TGTGCCAGCACACCAGGGTACAGAAACTATGGCTACACCTTC
>-|TRBV5-1|-|TRBJ2-7
CASSSGERSYEQYF
TGCGCCAGCAGCTCAGGGGAAAGGTCCTACGAGCAGTACTTC
>-|TRBV5-1|few|TRBJ1-1
CASSPQGRYTEAFF
TGCGCCAGCAGCCCCCAGGGTAGGTACACTGAAGCTTTCTTT
>-|TRBV5-1|-|TRBJ2-3
CASSLQAGSGADTQYF
TGCGCCAGCAGCTTGCAGGCAGGGTCAGGGGCAGATACGCAGTATTTT
>-|TRBV5-6|-|TRBJ2-7
CASRSSGAYEQYF
TGTGCCAGCAGATCTTCGGGGGCCTACGAGCAGTACTTC